These 12 T cell receptor beta chains were sequenced from one sample in a study of blood T cell repertoires in COVID-19. Measured with immunoSEQ multiplex PCR; TCRdb has only the in-frame clones, and not every one. The repertoire consists of about 380,000 clones, with around 90% occurring once and the leading ten covering more than 0.95%. Sequencing used PBMCs or T cells enriched from blood (not recorded which). The receptors were sampled from a woman between 18 and 29 years old who had recovered from COVID-19.

CDR3 in amino acids: CASSSGQGEKLFF. The CDR3 DNA reads TGTGCCAGCAGCTCCGGACAGGGGGAAAAACTGTTTTTT. The gene calls are TRBV5-4 and TRBJ1-4, with TRBD1 identical over 9 bases. The CDR3 is made up of 13 amino acids. Germline V gives CDR1 SGHNT, CDR2 YYREEE (reference sequence). Trimming at V came to 3 bases and at J to 8 bases, leaving 2 bases not matched to a gene.

This clone was picked up one time. The chain recombines TRBV11-3 with TRBJ2-2; 8 bases map to TRBD2. CDR3 length: 16 residues. The V gene's germline CDR1 is SGHNT and CDR2 YENEEA. V lost 2 bases and J lost 5; bases outside the gene matches: 7. The CDR3 loop is CASSLRTSGGTGELFF. The CDR3 DNA sequence: TGTGCCAGCAGCTTACGTACTAGCGGAGGGACCGGGGAGCTGTTTTTT.

The chain combines TRBV3-1 (or the pseudogene TRBV3-2) with TRBJ2-3, with D tentatively TRBD2 (5 bases). The germline CDR1 and CDR2 sequences are LGHDT and YNNKEL (reference sequence). CDR3 length equals 18 residues. The V end lost 0 bases, the J end lost 0 bases, and 16 bases lay between the germline ends. The CDR3 is CASSQDPQEEPSTDTQYF. The DNA of the CDR3 is TGTGCCAGCAGCCAAGACCCCCAGGAGGAACCTAGCACAGATACGCAGTATTTT.

The V and J genes are TRBV5-1 and TRBJ1-1, with a weak D call TRBD1 (5 bases). CDR3 length equals 14 residues. Germline CDR1 is SGHRS and CDR2 is YFSETQ. V lost 4 bases, J lost 0 bases, and 10 bases lay in between. CDR3 loop: CASSRQTMNTEAFF. The CDR3 region has the DNA TGCGCCAGCAGCCGACAGACCATGAACACTGAAGCTTTCTTT.

CDR3 nucleotide sequence: TGTGCCATCAGTGAGAGGAACCCACAGGGGAGCGGAGGCTCACCCCTCCACTTT. Protein sequence: CAISERNPQGSGGSPLHF. The rearrangement links TRBV10-3 to TRBJ1-6; 7 bases are shared with TRBD1. Trimming cost V 2 bases and J 10 bases; bases outside gene matches: 17. In germline, CDR1 is ENHRY, CDR2 SYGVKD. This CDR3 has 18 residues.

V usage is TRBV14 and J usage is TRBJ2-1; D unresolved. The germline CDR1 and CDR2 sequences are SGHDN and FVKESK. Trimming removed 3 bases at V and 6 bases at J, with 3 bases between. The CDR3 has 11 amino acids. CDR3 DNA sequence: TGTGCCAGCAGCCACCGCAATGAGCAGTTCTTC. Translating gives CASSHRNEQFF.

This sequence joins TRBV10-3 and TRBJ2-7, with 9 bases aligning to TRBD2. The CDR3 is 17 residues long. V gave up 0 bases and J gave up 3 bases; unmatched junction bases: 9. Per germline, CDR1 ENHRY and CDR2 SYGVKD. The CDR3 region is CAISESAAGGPVYEQYF. Written as DNA, the CDR3 is TGTGCCATCAGTGAGTCGGCGGCGGGGGGGCCCGTCTACGAGCAGTACTTC.

This clone was recorded only once. The CDR3 spells CASSLDGGANTGELFF. CDR3 bases: TGTGCCAGCAGCTTGGATGGGGGCGCGAACACCGGGGAGCTGTTTTTT. J is TRBJ2-2 and V is TRBV5-4, with D possibly TRBD1 on 6 matching bases. Looked up from germline, CDR1 is SGHNT and CDR2 is YYREEE (reference sequence). The CDR3 length is 16 residues. The V end lost 0 bases, the J end lost 0 bases, and 9 bases lay between the germline ends.

The chain uses TRBV19 and TRBJ2-5, with 7 bases matching TRBD1. The length of the CDR3 is 15 residues. V was clipped by 6 bases and J by 2 bases; unmatched bases: 9. Germline-derived CDR1 and CDR2 are LNHDA and SQIVND (reference sequence). Here the CDR3 DNA reads TGTGCCAGTAGCCAACAGGGGAAACATCAAGAGACCCAGTACTTC. This translates into CASSQQGKHQETQYF.

This chain connects TRBV14 to TRBJ2-2; 8 bases agree with TRBD1. Trimming cost V 4 bases and J 7 bases; bases outside gene matches: 11. The CDR3 is made up of 16 amino acids. CDR1 and CDR2 (germline): SGHDN, FVKESK. The CDR3 region is CASSPSDRGRNGELFF. Here the CDR3 DNA reads TGTGCCAGCAGCCCGAGCGACAGGGGAAGGAACGGGGAGCTGTTTTTT.

The V and J genes are TRBV11-3 and TRBJ2-3; perhaps TRBD2 as D (6 bases). Germline loops: CDR1 SGHNT, CDR2 YENEEA. V gave up 4 bases and J gave up 0 bases, with 14 bases separating them. This CDR3 comprises 16 residues. The CDR3 loop reads CASSSGGGVSTDTQYF. CDR3 bases: TGTGCCAGCAGCTCGGGTGGCGGGGTGAGCACAGATACGCAGTATTTT.

This chain connects TRBV28 to TRBJ1-5; unclear D gene. CDR1 is MDHEN, CDR2 SYDVKM, per germline. Trimming removed 2 bases at V and 7 bases at J, with 6 bases between. The CDR3 totals 12 residues. CDR3 in amino acids: CASSLLLQPQHF. The CDR3 DNA follows: TGTGCCAGCAGTTTACTTCTCCAGCCCCAGCATTTT.